A single sample gave rise to the 19 T cell receptor beta chains below, sequenced in a study of shared clonotypes between healthy human individuals. The naive CD8 population came from CD45RO-negative cells selected for CCR7, without terminally differentiated effector memory CD45RA+ cells. Some clones are missing from TCRdb's copy, which holds only in-frame ones; the method was immunoSEQ multiplex PCR. This table holds about 2.1 million clones, 90% to 95% found once. The sequenced sample was naive CD8+ T cells from PBMCs. The receptors were sampled from a man between 18 and 35 years old in good health. Some clones in this sample may be carry-over from other donors' samples.

The V call is TRBV13, the J call TRBJ2-1; 10 nucleotides match TRBD2. With V trimmed by 8 bases and J by 9 bases, 10 bases remained unmatched. The CDR3 runs to 14 residues. Germline CDR1 reads PRHDT; CDR2 reads FYEKMQ (reference sequence). CDR3 loop: CASGGLAAMGEQFF. The CDR3 DNA reads as TGTGCCAGCGGAGGACTAGCGGCCATGGGTGAGCAGTTCTTC. Drawing the rest from reference TRBV13 and TRBJ2-1, the complete variable domain is AAGVIQSPRHLIKEKRETATLKCYPIPRHDTVYWYQQGPGQDPQFLISFYEKMQSDKGSIPDRFSAQQFSDYHSELNMSSLELGDSALYFCASGGLAAMGEQFFGPGTRLTVL.

Regarding this clone: Additional DNA sequences in this sample encode the identical CDR3. This chain links TRBV27 with TRBJ2-1, with a weak D call TRBD2 (6 bases). Looked up from germline, CDR1 is MNHEY and CDR2 is SMNVEV (reference sequence). V lost 5 bases to trimming and J lost 0 bases, with 11 bases between them. The CDR3 contains 15 residues. CDR3 in amino acids: CASSLRGVSYNEQFF. Written as DNA, the CDR3 is TGTGCCAGCAGTCTTCGCGGGGTCTCCTACAATGAGCAGTTCTTC.

The rearrangement links TRBV27 to TRBJ1-1; TRBD1 matches at 8 bases. Germline lookup yields CDR1 MNHEY and CDR2 SMNVEV (reference sequence). V lost 5 bases and J lost 10; bases outside the gene matches: 9. The CDR3 has 13 amino acids. For the CDR3, the DNA is TGTGCCAGCAGTCCCTCAACGACAGGGGTAGCTTTCTTT. Translating it yields CASSPSTTGVAFF.

The chain employs TRBV4-1 and TRBJ2-1, with D possibly matching TRBD1 (6 bases). The ends were cut back, 0 bases at V and 0 bases at J, with 9 bases in the middle. Germline V CDR1 and CDR2: MGHRA, YSYEKL. CDR3 length: 16 amino acids. CDR3 coding DNA: TGCGCCAGCAGCCAAGATGCGGACAGCTCCTACAATGAGCAGTTCTTC. It encodes CASSQDADSSYNEQFF.

The rearrangement uses TRBV19 and TRBJ2-4, with TRBD2 identical over 7 bases. The V gene end was trimmed by 7 bases and the J gene end by 7 bases; junction bases not matched to a gene: 13. This CDR3 contains 15 residues. CDR1 is LNHDA, CDR2 SQIVND, per germline (reference sequence). In DNA form, the CDR3 reads TGTGCCAGTACCCGCCGGGGCTTCGGGGGGAACATTCAGTACTTC. Translation gives CASTRRGFGGNIQYF. The full variable domain, rest sourced from reference TRBV19 and TRBJ2-4, is DGGITQSPKYLFRKEGQNVTLSCEQNLNHDAMYWYRQDPGQGLRLIYYSQIVNDFQKGDIAEGYSVSREKKESFPLTVTSAQKNPTAFYLCASTRRGFGGNIQYFGAGTRLSVL.

V usage is TRBV27 and J usage is TRBJ1-1; a possible D gene is TRBD1 (5 bases). Germline CDR1 reads MNHEY; CDR2 reads SMNVEV (reference sequence). Trimming removed 4 bases from V and 10 bases from J, with 19 bases in between. The CDR3 contains 14 residues. In DNA form, the CDR3 reads TGTGCCAGCAGTTCGACCGGGACCCTTAACGGAGCTTTCTTT. Translation: CASSSTGTLNGAFF.

The CDR3 is CASSFNTGLNEKLFF. CDR3 nucleotide sequence: TGTGCCAGCAGCTTTAATACGGGGCTTAATGAAAAACTGTTTTTT. V gene TRBV7-9 combines with J gene TRBJ1-4, with a weak D call TRBD1 (5 bases). Deletions cut 3 bases from V and 4 bases from J, with 12 bases between. The CDR3 length is 15 residues. Germline V gene data show CDR1 as SEHNR and CDR2 as FQNEAQ (reference sequence).

Comment on this clone: This CDR3 is also generated by other DNA sequences in the sample. This rearrangement joins TRBV28 to TRBJ2-7, with 8 bases fitting TRBD1. Losses at the gene ends were 3 bases for V and 2 bases for J; bases not matched to a gene: 3. CDR3 length: 14 amino acids. The germline V gene encodes CDR1 MDHEN and CDR2 SYDVKM. The CDR3 DNA reads TGTGCCAGCAGTTTCGGACAGGGCCCCTACGAGCAGTACTTC. It yields the protein CASSFGQGPYEQYF.

A word on this clone: The same CDR3 arises from other DNA sequences in this sample as well. The chain links TRBV27 to TRBJ2-1; D gene ambiguous. This CDR3 has 12 residues. The ends were cut back, 5 bases at V and 4 bases at J, with 6 bases in the middle. Per germline, CDR1 MNHEY and CDR2 SMNVEV (reference sequence). The CDR3 sequence: CASSPSYNEQFF. Here the CDR3 DNA reads TGTGCCAGCAGTCCATCATACAATGAGCAGTTCTTC.

This clone occurred a few times. A far larger clone lies a single base away; this is likely a read error. V usage is TRBV10-1 and J usage is TRBJ1-1; D remains unclear. The V end lost 2 bases, the J end lost 1 base, and 5 bases lay between the germline ends. The CDR3 extends over 13 amino acids. Germline lookup yields CDR1 WNHNN and CDR2 SYGVQD (reference sequence). DNA of the CDR3: TGCGCCAGCAGTGAGACGGCGAACACTGAAGCTTTCTTT. Protein product: CASSETANTEAFF.

J is TRBJ2-2 and V is TRBV15, with 14 bases aligning to TRBD2. From germline, CDR1 is LNHNV and CDR2 YYDKDF (reference sequence). The CDR3 consists of 17 residues. J lost 6 bases, V lost 6 bases, and 9 bases had no gene match. CDR3 nucleotide sequence: TGTGCCACCAGGACGACTAGCGGGAGGGCCCCCGCCGGGGAGCTGTTTTTT. This encodes CATRTTSGRAPAGELFF.

J is TRBJ2-7 and V is TRBV14, with 8 bases that match TRBD1. The CDR3 has 14 residues. V dropped 5 bases and J dropped 0; count of bases not matched to a gene: 3. CDR1 SGHDN and CDR2 FVKESK come from the germline V gene. For the CDR3, the DNA is TGTGCCAGCAGCTGGACAGGGAGCTCCTACGAGCAGTACTTC. It encodes CASSWTGSSYEQYF.

This chain uses TRBV19 with TRBJ2-7; TRBD1 agrees at 9 bases. The V segment lost 7 bases and the J segment 2 bases; nucleotides outside the gene matches: 6. The CDR3 contains 14 residues. Germline-derived CDR1 and CDR2 are LNHDA and SQIVND (reference sequence). This CDR3 is CASNTGTGPYEQYF. The CDR3 nucleotides read TGTGCCAGTAACACCGGGACAGGGCCCTACGAGCAGTACTTC.

The J gene is TRBJ1-5, the V gene TRBV5-5; D possibly corresponds to TRBD1 (5 bases). CDR1 and CDR2 from the germline V gene are SGHKS and YYEKEE (reference sequence). Deletions cut 1 base from V and 0 bases from J, with 14 bases between. The CDR3 runs to 17 residues. The chain's CDR3 is CASSLRGSVDSNQPQHF. The DNA of the CDR3 is TGTGCCAGCAGCTTGAGGGGTTCAGTGGATAGCAATCAGCCCCAGCATTTT.

This chain connects TRBV10-3 to TRBJ2-7; D gene ambiguous. Per the germline V gene, CDR1 is ENHRY and CDR2 is SYGVKD. CDR3 size: 16 residues. Between the trimmed V and J ends, which lost 3 bases and 0 bases, there was a span of 15 bases. Here the CDR3 reads CAISDSNTRISYEQYF. CDR3 sequence (DNA): TGTGCCATCAGTGATAGTAACACCAGGATCTCCTACGAGCAGTACTTC.

The chain joins TRBV12-5 to TRBJ2-1; a possible D gene is TRBD2 (6 bases). CDR3 length equals 17 residues. V was shortened by 0 bases and J by 0 bases, with 12 bases between the two germline ends. Germline CDR1 and CDR2: LGHNT and FRNRAP. The DNA of the CDR3 is TGTGCTAGTGGTTTGGTAGGTGGGAGGAGCTCCTACAATGAGCAGTTCTTC. This encodes CASGLVGGRSSYNEQFF.

In regard to this clone: No conserved phenylalanine or tryptophan is present at the end of the CDR3, so a read error is the likely explanation. This sequence joins TRBV7-6 and TRBJ1-2; tentative D call: TRBD1 (6 bases). The CDR3 has 13 residues. Per germline, CDR1 SGHVS and CDR2 FNYEAQ. Trimming pared 4 bases from V and 5 bases from J, leaving 11 bases between. The CDR3 is CASSYTGFYGYTS. The CDR3 DNA reads as TGTGCCAGCAGCTATACAGGGTTTTATGGCTACACCTCC.

The chain carries TRBV5-1 and TRBJ2-7; the D gene is possibly TRBD2 (5 bases). V was cut by 2 bases and J by 3 bases, with 12 bases left in between. The CDR3 consists of 14 residues. Germline V CDR1 and CDR2: SGHRS, YFSETQ. This CDR3 is CASSFGSRGYEQYF. The CDR3 DNA reads TGCGCCAGCAGCTTTGGGTCCCGGGGCTACGAGCAGTACTTC.

The rearrangement links TRBV4-3 to TRBJ2-7, with 13 bases that match TRBD2. The CDR3 is 16 residues long. Per the germline V gene, CDR1 is LGHNA and CDR2 is YSLEER. Losses at the gene ends were 4 bases for V and 2 bases for J; bases not matched to a gene: 5. CDR3 DNA: TGCGCCAGCAGCCCAGGGACTAGCGGGATTACCTACGAGCAGTACTTC. Its protein product is CASSPGTSGITYEQYF.